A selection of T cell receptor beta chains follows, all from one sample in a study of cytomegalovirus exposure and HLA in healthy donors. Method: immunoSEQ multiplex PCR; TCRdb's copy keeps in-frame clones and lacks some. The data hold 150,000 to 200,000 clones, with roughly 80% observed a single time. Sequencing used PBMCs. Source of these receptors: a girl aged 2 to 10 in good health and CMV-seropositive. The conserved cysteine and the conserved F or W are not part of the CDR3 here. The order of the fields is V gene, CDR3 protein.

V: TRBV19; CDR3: ASSEWTSGSYEQY
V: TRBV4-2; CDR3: ASSRNRQDSYYEQY
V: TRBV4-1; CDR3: ASRGQNEKLF
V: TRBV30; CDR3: AWSHSGRAPPHEQF
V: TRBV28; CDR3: ASVGGANYGYT
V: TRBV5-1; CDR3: ASSPPGQGNTEAF
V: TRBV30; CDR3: AWSTGGIGNQPQH
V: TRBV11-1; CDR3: ASSLGLAGDSYNEQF
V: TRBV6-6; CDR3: ASGSAGELF
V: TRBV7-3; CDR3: ASSSPSGGSVYEQY
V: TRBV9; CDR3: ASSVERAASGSSGELF
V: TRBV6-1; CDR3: ASSEDPTLTYNEQF
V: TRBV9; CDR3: ASTDWDSPRDTQY
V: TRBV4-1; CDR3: ASSQVSGKRHNEQF
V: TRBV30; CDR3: AWSKSGSTDTQY
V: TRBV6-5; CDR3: ASSPGGNTEAF
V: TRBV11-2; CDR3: ASSVGTKSLQETQY
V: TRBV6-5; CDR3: ASSPSTGAPYEQY
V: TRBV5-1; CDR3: ASSFRDRGGEQF
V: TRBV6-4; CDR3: ASRGTGSGTEAF
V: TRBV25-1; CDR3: ASSEAPYHEQF
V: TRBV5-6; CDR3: ASSLVGGGTEAF
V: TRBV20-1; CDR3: SASIYEQY
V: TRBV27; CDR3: ASRSSAGPYNEQF
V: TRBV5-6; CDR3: ASSLVLAYYSSYNEQF
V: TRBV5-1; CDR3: ASGMAGEETQY
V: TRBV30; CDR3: AWNPESAGNTIY
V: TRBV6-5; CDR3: ASSYLHRQGAYGYT
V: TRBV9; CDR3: ASSGGQGTLLYNEQF
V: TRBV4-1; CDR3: ASSQGQGGRYTGELF
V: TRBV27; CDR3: ASRGAGGRREQF
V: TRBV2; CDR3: ASLVAELTGELF
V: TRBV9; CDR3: ASSVGSSGRTGELF